The text below deals with one T cell receptor beta chain. Trimming removed 5 bases from V and 2 bases from J, with 10 bases in between. CDR1 and CDR2 (germline): MDHEN, SYDVKM. The CDR3 is 13 residues long. This sample stems from a study of T-cell reconstitution after alpha-beta-depleted transplantation in children. Construction of the TCRbeta library involved unique molecular identifiers. TCRdb reprocessed the PCR reads via MiXCR and lists one record per CDR3 protein. The data show around 490,000 distinct CDR3 sequences, about an eighth seen once. The chain carries TRBV28 and TRBJ2-7; D perhaps matches TRBD2 (6 bases). This receptor was identified in a female patient aged 2-15 years who had a stem cell transplant for aplastic anemia, so the T cells may come from the graft donor. Sample: PBMCs, mostly from graft donor cells, taken 180 days after TCRalphabeta/CD19-depleted stem cell transplant. In DNA, the CDR3 is TGTGCCAGCAGTCCGGGGGTAGCCTACGAGCAGTACTTC. It is translated as CASSPGVAYEQYF.